A selection of T cell receptor beta chains follows, all from one sample in a study of T-cell memory formation after mild COVID-19. MiXCR was run by TCRdb on the 5' RACE reads, yielding one entry per CDR3 protein. Among about 350,000 distinct CDR3 sequences, less than 25% were seen once, and the ten largest hold around 20%. The specimen was PBMCs or a T cell subset sorted from them (not recorded which). All receptors come from a man aged 18 to 30 who had mild COVID-19 (a few samples of this study predate the infection). Cell type and time point are not known. The CDR3 runs from the conserved cysteine through the conserved F or W. The order of the fields is J gene, clone size, D gene, CDR3 length, V gene, CDR3 DNA, CDR3 protein. A D gene is named only where the DNA matches it firmly. Some rows have no size entry. The others give once, few or many, or a class for an expanded clone.

TRBJ2-2 | few | TRBD2 | 16 | TRBV5-5 | TGTGCCAGCAGCTTGGCAGCGGGGACGAACACCGGGGAGCTGTTTTTT | CASSLAAGTNTGELFF
TRBJ1-5 | . | . | 16 | TRBV30 | TGTGCCTGGAGTGTACTCGGGGGATACAGCAATCAGCCCCAGCATTTT | CAWSVLGGYSNQPQHF
TRBJ2-1 | . | . | 14 | TRBV12-3/TRBV12-4 | TGTGCCAGCAGTTTAATGGCAGGGGCCGATGAGCAGTTCTTC | CASSLMAGADEQFF
TRBJ2-5 | few | . | 15 | TRBV28 | TGTGCCAGCAGTTGGGGACGGCGAATGGAAGAGACCCAGTACTTC | CASSWGRRMEETQYF
TRBJ2-1 | few | . | 13 | TRBV5-5 | TGTGCCAGCAGCTCTACACAGGGACATGAGCAGTTCTTC | CASSSTQGHEQFF
TRBJ2-1 | few | TRBD1 | 16 | TRBV6-2/TRBV6-3 | TGTGCCAGCAGCCGGGACAGGGGAACTACCTACAATGAGCAGTTCTTC | CASSRDRGTTYNEQFF
TRBJ2-3 | . | TRBD2 | 15 | TRBV7-2 | TGTGCCAGCAGCGCGGGACTAGCTCGTACAGATACGCAGTATTTT | CASSAGLARTDTQYF
TRBJ2-7 | many | TRBD2 | 14 | TRBV6-5 | TGTGCCAGCAGCTATAGCGGGGGGGCGGGGGAGCAGTACTTC | CASSYSGGAGEQYF
TRBJ2-1 | many | TRBD1 | 17 | TRBV28 | TGTGCCAGCAGGACGAAGGCGGGACAGGGGGCCTACAATGAGCAGTTCTTC | CASRTKAGQGAYNEQFF
TRBJ2-7 | few | . | 15 | TRBV6-5 | TGTGCCAGCAGTAAGGGTTCCTCTATGGTCTACGAGCAGTACTTC | CASSKGSSMVYEQYF
TRBJ2-2 | . | . | 13 | TRBV5-1 | TGCGCCAGCTCCCGCCCGCAGGCCGGGGAGCTGTTTTTT | CASSRPQAGELFF
TRBJ2-2 | many | TRBD1 | 15 | TRBV4-1 | TGCGCCAGCAATCCCAGGGACAGGGGCCCCGGGGAGCTGTTTTTT | CASNPRDRGPGELFF
TRBJ2-5 | . | TRBD2 | 14 | TRBV28 | TGTGCCAGCAGATCCGGGGGGTCCGGAGAGACCCAGTACTTC | CASRSGGSGETQYF
TRBJ2-7 | . | TRBD1 | 15 | TRBV6-5 | TGTGCCAGCAGTTACCGGACAGGGCCAGGCTACGAGCAGTACTTC | CASSYRTGPGYEQYF
TRBJ1-2 | few | TRBD1 | 12 | TRBV29-1 | TGCAGCGGGGGACAGGGCTCCATTGGCTACACCTTC | CSGGQGSIGYTF
TRBJ2-5 | . | TRBD1 | 13 | TRBV7-2 | TGTGCCAGCCGTCCGGGACAGGGGGAGACCCAGTACTTC | CASRPGQGETQYF
TRBJ1-1 | . | TRBD1 | 15 | TRBV7-6 | TGTGCCAGCAGCCCCTGGACAGGGGAGAACACTGAAGCTTTCTTT | CASSPWTGENTEAFF
TRBJ1-1 | few | TRBD1 | 14 | TRBV4-1 | TGCGCCAGCAGCCAAGTCGGACAGGGGTTCGAAGCTTTCTTT | CASSQVGQGFEAFF
TRBJ1-5 | . | . | 15 | TRBV5-5 | TGTGCCAGCAGTCCTCTGGGACACCCCGATCAGCCCCAGCATTTT | CASSPLGHPDQPQHF
TRBJ2-2 | many | TRBD1 | 15 | TRBV7-9 | TGTGCCAGCAGCTCGGGACAGGCGAACACCGGGGAGCTGTTTTTT | CASSSGQANTGELFF
TRBJ2-2 | many | . | 14 | TRBV18 | TGTGCCAGCTCACCAGCGGGGAACACCGGGGAGCTGTTTTTT | CASSPAGNTGELFF
TRBJ2-5 | . | . | 14 | TRBV20-1 | TGCAGTGCTAGGAGGGTGGGGCCACAAGAGACCCAGTACTTC | CSARRVGPQETQYF
TRBJ2-3 | . | TRBD2 | 14 | TRBV20-1 | TGCAGTGCTACCACTAGCGGGGGATCAGATACGCAGTATTTT | CSATTSGGSDTQYF
TRBJ1-5 | few | . | 14 | TRBV5-1 | TGCGCCAGCAGCCCGGACGGGGGCGGTCAGCCCCAGCATTTT | CASSPDGGGQPQHF
TRBJ1-6 | . | . | 13 | TRBV7-2 | TGTGCCAGCAGCTACAGGGATGATTCACCCCTCCACTTT | CASSYRDDSPLHF
TRBJ1-2 | . | . | 17 | TRBV6-2/TRBV6-3 | TGTGCCAGCAGCCGTTTTTCGCCGGGACTGGCTAACTATGGCTACACCTTC | CASSRFSPGLANYGYTF
TRBJ2-2 | many | . | 13 | TRBV12-3/TRBV12-4 | TGTGCCAGCAGTTTAGGTCTCACCGGGGAGCTGTTTTTT | CASSLGLTGELFF
TRBJ2-3 | few | . | 14 | TRBV5-1 | TGCGCCAGCGGACCAGGGAGGCCTACAGATACGCAGTATTTT | CASGPGRPTDTQYF
TRBJ2-3 | . | . | 12 | TRBV7-9 | TGTGCCAGCAGCCCGGACGCTCCTACGCAGTATTTT | CASSPDAPTQYF
TRBJ2-3 | . | . | 15 | TRBV7-3 | TGTGCCAGCAGCTTTTCGTCAACCGGGCGAGATACGCAGTATTTT | CASSFSSTGRDTQYF
TRBJ1-1 | few | . | 15 | TRBV7-2 | TGTGCCAGCAGCTTTTTTTCAGGGGCCGGCACTGAAGCTTTCTTT | CASSFFSGAGTEAFF
TRBJ1-2 | . | TRBD1 | 16 | TRBV6-6 | TGTGCCAGCAGTTATGGGACAGGGGCCCGGCAGGGAGGCTACACCTTC | CASSYGTGARQGGYTF
TRBJ1-1 | . | . | 14 | TRBV18 | TGTGCCAGCTCACCAAGTTTGGAACGGAGTGAAGCTTTCTTT | CASSPSLERSEAFF
TRBJ2-1 | . | TRBD2 | 15 | TRBV25-1 | TGTGCCAGCAGTGATGCGGGGGGAACCTACAATGAGCAGTTCTTC | CASSDAGGTYNEQFF
TRBJ1-2 | . | TRBD1 | 12 | TRBV10-3 | TGTGCCATCCAGGGGGAGGCCTATGGCTACACCTTC | CAIQGEAYGYTF
TRBJ2-3 | many | TRBD2 | 15 | TRBV6-4 | TGTGCCAGCAGTGACGGTGCGGGGGGGCAAGATACGCAGTATTTT | CASSDGAGGQDTQYF
TRBJ2-1 | few | TRBD1 | 15 | TRBV24-1 | TGTGCCACCAGCGGCCGGGACAGCTCCTACAATGAGCAGTTCTTC | CATSGRDSSYNEQFF
TRBJ1-2 | . | . | 14 | TRBV7-2 | TGTGCCAGCAGCTCATCAGGGGTGATCTATGGCTACACCTTC | CASSSSGVIYGYTF
TRBJ2-1 | . | . | 14 | TRBV7-9 | TGTGCCAGCAGCCACGAAGTTGACAGCAATGAGCAGTTCTTC | CASSHEVDSNEQFF
TRBJ2-2 | many | . | 12 | TRBV7-2 | TGTGCCAGCAGCTTCCGGTGGGGGGAGCTGTTTTTT | CASSFRWGELFF
TRBJ2-1 | . | . | 13 | TRBV29-1 | TGCAGTATAGGCAGGGGGGAAAAGGATGAGCAGTTCTTC | CSIGRGEKDEQFF
TRBJ2-5 | . | TRBD2 | 16 | TRBV3-1 | TGTGCCAGCAGCCTTGAGACTAGCGGGGCGGAAGAGACCCAGTACTTC | CASSLETSGAEETQYF
TRBJ2-1 | many | TRBD2 | 15 | TRBV27 | TGTGCCAGCAGTTCGGGGACTAGCGGGGGCGGGGAGCAGTTCTTC | CASSSGTSGGGEQFF
TRBJ2-7 | once | TRBD2 | 14 | TRBV10-3 | TGTGCCACCTGCGAGGTAGCGGGGGGGTACGAGCAGTACTTC | CATCEVAGGYEQYF
TRBJ2-1 | . | . | 16 | TRBV7-8 | TGTGCCAGCAGCTCCCTGGGGCAGGGTATGTTCGATGAGCAGTTCTTC | CASSSLGQGMFDEQFF
TRBJ2-4 | . | . | 16 | TRBV20-1 | TGCAGTGCAACACCCAAGGACAGCCTAGCCAAAAACATTCAGTACTTC | CSATPKDSLAKNIQYF
TRBJ1-1 | few | . | 15 | TRBV27 | TGTGCCAGCAGTTTATCGTGGACACCGAACACTGAAGCTTTCTTT | CASSLSWTPNTEAFF
TRBJ1-5 | few | . | 13 | TRBV6-5 | TGTGCCAGCAGTTATAGGGAAAATCAGCCCCAGCATTTT | CASSYRENQPQHF
TRBJ1-5 | few | . | 13 | TRBV20-1 | TGCAGTGCCCCGACCCGTCCCAATCAGCCCCAGCATTTT | CSAPTRPNQPQHF
TRBJ2-3 | . | TRBD2 | 14 | TRBV6-5 | TGTGCCAGCAGAGAACCGGGACTAGCGGGCCCTCAGTATTTT | CASREPGLAGPQYF